The rows below give T cell receptor beta chains drawn from one sample of a study of T cell responses to AZD1222 COVID-19 vaccine. Using immunoSEQ multiplex PCR, the repertoire was profiled, and TCRdb retains in-frame clones only, with some absent. The sample has roughly 100,000 clones, about 90% seen once. The input for sequencing was peripheral blood, taken on day 0 of AZD1222 vaccination. Every receptor here comes from an adult in good health. Each CDR3 is given with its conserved first and last residue. Fields, in order: clone size, J gene, D gene, V gene, CDR3 DNA, CDR3 protein. A D gene is named only where the DNA matches it firmly. Clone size appears in some rows only: once, few, many, or a class for an expanded clone.

>.|TRBJ1-6|.|TRBV19
TGTGCCAGTAGTATTAGGGAGTTATCACCCCTCCACTTT
CASSIRELSPLHF
>.|TRBJ1-5|.|TRBV19
TGTGCCAGTATTGCCGAGTATAGCAATCAGCCCCAGCATTTT
CASIAEYSNQPQHF
>.|TRBJ1-2|TRBD1|TRBV5-3
TGTGCCAGAAGCTTGGGAGCAGGGGGCGTTCGCAGCAAGAGGGGCTACACCTTC
CARSLGAGGVRSKRGYTF
>.|TRBJ1-1|.|TRBV9
TGTGCCAGCAGTCGACAGCCAGCTGGGACTGAAGCTTTCTTT
CASSRQPAGTEAFF
>.|TRBJ2-1|.|TRBV2
TGTGCCAGCAGTCCCCTCTTTGGGACTGGTAATGAGCAGTTCTTC
CASSPLFGTGNEQFF
>.|TRBJ2-7|.|TRBV5-1
TGCGCCAGCACCGGAATCCCAAAGGGTCCTGCCGACGAGCAGTACTTC
CASTGIPKGPADEQYF
>.|TRBJ2-7|TRBD2|TRBV4-1
TGCGCCAGCAGCCCCACAGATCAGCGGGGCTACGAGCAGTACTTC
CASSPTDQRGYEQYF
>.|TRBJ2-6|.|TRBV19
TGTGCCAGTAGTATGGTTGGAGGGGTTTTTCCTGGGGCCAACGTCCTGACTTTC
CASSMVGGVFPGANVLTF
>.|TRBJ2-7|TRBD1|TRBV5-4
TGTGCCAGCAGGAGCGGGGACAGGGCCCACGAGCAGTACTTC
CASRSGDRAHEQYF
>.|TRBJ1-3|TRBD1|TRBV10-3
TGTGCCATCAGTGAGTCATTCGGGACAGGATTATCTGGAAACACCATATATTTT
CAISESFGTGLSGNTIYF
>.|TRBJ1-3|.|TRBV18
TGTGCCAGCTCACCGTCCGGGACCTCTGGAAACACCATATATTTT
CASSPSGTSGNTIYF
>.|TRBJ1-6|.|TRBV6-5
TGTGCCAGCAGACCACAGAGCTCCTATAATTCACCCCTCCACTTT
CASRPQSSYNSPLHF
>.|TRBJ2-3|.|TRBV10-3
TGTGCCATCAAGTCTAGCACAGATACGCAGTATTTT
CAIKSSTDTQYF
>.|TRBJ1-2|TRBD1|TRBV4-1
TGCGCCAGCAGCCAGATGGGGGACAGGGGATTAAATGGCTACACCTTC
CASSQMGDRGLNGYTF
>few|TRBJ2-3|.|TRBV7-3
TGTGCCAGCAGTCAGGACGGCGCCCCCCCAGATACGCAGTATTTT
CASSQDGAPPDTQYF
>.|TRBJ2-7|TRBD2|TRBV4-2
TGTGCCAGCAGCCATCGCGCGGGGGGGCCGTTCTCCTACGAGCAGTACTTC
CASSHRAGGPFSYEQYF
>.|TRBJ2-7|TRBD2|TRBV7-2
TGTGCCAGCAGCTCTCAGCGGGGGGCTTACGAGCAGTACTTC
CASSSQRGAYEQYF
>.|TRBJ2-1|.|TRBV5-1
TGCGCCAGCAGCTTGGTCGTTGACGTTGAGCAGTTCTTC
CASSLVVDVEQFF
>.|TRBJ2-3|.|TRBV6-5
TGTGCCAGCAGTTTGGGGTCCAGGTTTACAGATACGCAGTATTTT
CASSLGSRFTDTQYF
>.|TRBJ2-7|TRBD1|TRBV5-1
TGCGCCAGCAGCCCCGGACAGGGGGGGGTCGGCGAGCAGTACTTC
CASSPGQGGVGEQYF
>.|TRBJ2-7|.|TRBV30
TGTGCCTGGCGGTCTAGACGGGAGCAGTACTTC
CAWRSRREQYF
>.|TRBJ1-3|.|TRBV7-6
TGTGCCAGCAGCTCTTACAGGGAGCCTGGAAACACCATATATTTT
CASSSYREPGNTIYF
>.|TRBJ2-7|.|TRBV9
TGTGCCAGCAGCCCCAGGTTGGCAGGGCACTCCTACGAGCAGTACTTC
CASSPRLAGHSYEQYF
>.|TRBJ2-7|.|TRBV10-3
TGTGCCATCAGTGTGGGGAACTACGAGCAGTACTTC
CAISVGNYEQYF
>.|TRBJ1-2|TRBD1|TRBV19
TGTGCCAGTAGCAGGGGGGACAGCTATGGCTACACCTTC
CASSRGDSYGYTF
>.|TRBJ2-1|.|TRBV29-1
TGCAGCGTCGCGGGCCCAGATGAGCAGTTCTTC
CSVAGPDEQFF
>.|TRBJ1-5|.|TRBV5-1
TGCGCCAGCAGACCCGGACAGTCGGTCAATCAGCCCCAGCATTTT
CASRPGQSVNQPQHF
>.|TRBJ2-1|.|TRBV15
TGTGCCACCAGCAGCAGATTGGCAGTAAATGAGCAGTTCTTC
CATSSRLAVNEQFF
>.|TRBJ1-1|.|TRBV18
TGTGCCAGCTCACCGGCGGGCCTGAACACTGAAGCTTTCTTT
CASSPAGLNTEAFF
>.|TRBJ2-4|.|TRBV19
TGTGCCAGTAGTATAGGCCGACTCACAGGGCTTTTAGCCAAAAACATTCAGTACTTC
CASSIGRLTGLLAKNIQYF
>.|TRBJ1-4|.|TRBV6-6
TGTGCCAGCAGTTATCAGACAGGCGTTAATGAAAAACTGTTTTTT
CASSYQTGVNEKLFF
>few|TRBJ1-2|.|TRBV29-1
TGCAGCGTACCAATGACGGGGCAGTCCTCTCATAACTATGGCTACACCTTC
CSVPMTGQSSHNYGYTF
>.|TRBJ2-3|.|TRBV3-1/TRBV3-2
TGTGCCAGCAGCCAATCAGAGGGTCGTACAGATACGCAGTATTTT
CASSQSEGRTDTQYF
>.|TRBJ2-7|TRBD2|TRBV28
TGTGCCAGCAGCCCCAACCAATGGGGACTAAGAGGAGCCTACGAGCAGTACTTC
CASSPNQWGLRGAYEQYF
>.|TRBJ2-7|.|TRBV27
TGTGCCAGCAGTAGGGACAACGACTACGAGCAGTACTTC
CASSRDNDYEQYF
>.|TRBJ2-7|.|TRBV21-1
TGTGCCAGCAGCAAAGCGAGGGACAGAAATTCTTACGAGCAGTACTTC
CASSKARDRNSYEQYF
>.|TRBJ1-1|.|TRBV5-4
TGTGCCAGCAGCTTGTGGGGGGCGTCTGTAGCTTTCTTT
CASSLWGASVAFF
>.|TRBJ2-1|.|TRBV11-2
TGTGCCAGCAGCTTAGGCGTGAATGAGCAGTTCTTC
CASSLGVNEQFF
>.|TRBJ1-2|.|TRBV7-9
TGTGCCAGCAGCCGAGACCCCATGGGTGGCTACACCTTC
CASSRDPMGGYTF
>.|TRBJ2-1|.|TRBV29-1
TGCAGCGTTTCTTCGGGGGACGGTAAATCCTACAATGAGCAGTTCTTC
CSVSSGDGKSYNEQFF
>.|TRBJ1-2|.|TRBV6-5
TGTGCCAGCACTTCATGGGGGTATGGCTACACCTTC
CASTSWGYGYTF
>.|TRBJ2-1|TRBD2|TRBV7-2
TGTGCCAGCAGCTTCACCGGGGGGGCAATGGATGAGCAGTTCTTC
CASSFTGGAMDEQFF
>.|TRBJ2-5|TRBD1|TRBV6-2/TRBV6-3
TGTGCCAGCGGCCAAGGACAGGGATGGGAGACCCAGTACTTC
CASGQGQGWETQYF
>.|TRBJ2-3|TRBD2|TRBV10-3
TGTGCCGTCACTAGCGGGGGACTCCTCACAGATACGCAGTATTTT
CAVTSGGLLTDTQYF
>.|TRBJ2-1|TRBD2|TRBV7-3
TGTGCCAGCAGCTTATTAGCGGGGAGCGTATACAATGAGCAGTTCTTC
CASSLLAGSVYNEQFF
>.|TRBJ1-1|.|TRBV7-9
TGTGCCAGCAGCACCCGGGACACTGAAGCTTTCTTT
CASSTRDTEAFF
>.|TRBJ1-5|TRBD1|TRBV19
TGTGCCAGTAGTTTTAGGACAGGGCGGGGGAGTCAGCCCCAGCATTTT
CASSFRTGRGSQPQHF
>.|TRBJ1-1|.|TRBV28
TGTGCCAGCAGCCTAGGGGACACGACAGTTGAAGCTTTCTTT
CASSLGDTTVEAFF
>.|TRBJ2-3|TRBD2|TRBV5-4
TGTGCCAGCAGCTTTGGGGGGGTCCTCCGCACAGATACGCAGTATTTT
CASSFGGVLRTDTQYF